This TCR beta chain was recorded in a study of identifying expanded T cells in peripheral blood. During the collection period, no donor immune events like infections were recorded. Study-level points and caveats: Roughly two-week clone count variance significantly increased as total template count grew. Approximately 1.2 clones differed between technical replicates, versus around 15 and 19 over time.

A single count supports this clone. Its matching antigen is unknown. Profiling relied on immunoSEQ multiplex PCR, and the TCRdb table lists in-frame clones only, not all of them. This sample has approximately 91,000 clones, with about 91% found just once. After removal of 0 bases from V and 3 bases from J, the junction contained 4 bases not matched to a gene. This CDR3 has 16 residues. From germline, CDR1 is LGHNA and CDR2 YSLEER. The sequenced material came from blood. This sequence originates from a person aged 18 to 75 in good health. The chain links TRBV4-3 to TRBJ2-1; TRBD1 matches 8 bases. The CDR3 loop reads CASSQDLGQGYNEQFF. CDR3 DNA: TGCGCCAGCAGCCAAGATTTAGGACAGGGCTACAATGAGCAGTTCTTC.